The 13 T cell receptor beta chains in this list originate from one sample, sequenced in a study of cytomegalovirus exposure and HLA in healthy donors. Primers: 60 Vbeta forward and 13 Jbeta reverse. The method was immunoSEQ multiplex PCR; TCRdb's version includes in-frame clones alone and lacks a portion of them. The repertoire has about 140,000 clones, around 80% of them found once; the top ten carry less than 1.5%. The sequencing sample was made of PBMCs. The receptors derive from a young man in good health and CMV-seropositive.

This chain links TRBV28 with TRBJ2-7; D gene unclear. The germline gives CDR1 MDHEN, CDR2 SYDVKM. V was cut by 4 bases and J by 5 bases, with 6 bases left in between. CDR3 size: 11 residues. The CDR3 region is CASSYMDEQYF. CDR3 coding DNA: TGTGCCAGCAGTTACATGGACGAGCAGTACTTC.

The rearrangement links TRBV5-1 to TRBJ1-1; D gene unclear. Germline V CDR1 and CDR2: SGHRS, YFSETQ. The CDR3 covers 17 residues. Trimming took 1 base from V and 1 from J, leaving 17 bases between them. Here the CDR3 DNA reads TGCGCCAGCAGCTTGATCAGATCCCAGGCCTCGAACACTGAAGCTTTCTTT. Protein: CASSLIRSQASNTEAFF. Filled out from reference TRBV5-1 and TRBJ1-1, the complete variable domain reads KAGVTQTPRYLIKTRGQQVTLSCSPISGHRSVSWYQQTPGQGLQFLFEYFSETQRNKGNFPGRFSGRQFSNSRSEMNVSTLELGDSALYLCASSLIRSQASNTEAFFGQGTRLTVV.

CDR3 region: CASSLKPPRGGELFF. CDR3 DNA sequence: TGTGCCAGCAGCTTGAAGCCCCCTAGGGGCGGGGAGCTGTTTTTT. The chain is built from TRBV5-8 and TRBJ2-2, with a tentative D call TRBD1 (5 bases). This CDR3 is built from 15 residues. Germline V CDR1 and CDR2: SGHTS, YDEGEE. Trimming removed 1 base from V and 7 bases from J, with 14 bases in between.

The chain uses TRBV28 and TRBJ2-1; possible D gene TRBD1, 5 bases. Per the germline V gene, CDR1 is MDHEN and CDR2 is SYDVKM. With 4 bases removed from V and 7 bases from J, the gap between germline ends came to 20 bases. The CDR3 spans 16 residues. CDR3 amino acids: CASSSLWGSLGNEQFF. The CDR3 DNA follows: TGTGCCAGCAGTTCTCTGTGGGGCTCTTTGGGTAATGAGCAGTTCTTC.

This clone was counted only a few times. This chain uses TRBV2 with TRBJ2-3, with no clear D. Trimming pared 9 bases from V and 6 bases from J, leaving 13 bases between. The CDR3 consists of 12 residues. Germline CDR1 is SNHLY and CDR2 is FYNNEI. The CDR3 reads CARRNPGDTQYF. CDR3 bases: TGTGCCAGGAGGAATCCTGGGGATACGCAGTATTTT.

The V gene is TRBV5-8, the J gene TRBJ2-2; 8 bases match TRBD1. V lost 3 bases and J lost 1; bases outside the gene matches: 5. In germline, CDR1 is SGHTS, CDR2 YDEGEE. CDR3 length: 16 amino acids. The CDR3 reads CASSSWTGRNTGELFF. CDR3 nucleotides: TGTGCCAGCAGCTCTTGGACAGGGAGGAACACCGGGGAGCTGTTTTTT.

The gene calls are TRBV29-1 and TRBJ2-1; perhaps TRBD1 as D (6 bases). With 6 bases removed from V and 8 bases from J, the gap between germline ends came to 17 bases. Germline V gives CDR1 SQVTM, CDR2 ANQGSEA. The CDR3 runs 13 residues. The CDR3 sequence is CSVTQGLIDEQFF. The CDR3 coding sequence is TGCAGCGTCACACAGGGTCTGATCGATGAGCAGTTCTTC.

The chain combines TRBV28 with TRBJ2-1; 12 positions agree with TRBD2. Trimming removed 7 bases from V and 7 bases from J; junction bases left unmatched: 23. This CDR3 spans 20 amino acids. Germline CDR1 is MDHEN and CDR2 is SYDVKM. CDR3 sequence reads: CASILLPSQLTSGSGNEQFF. CDR3 coding DNA: TGTGCCAGCATTCTTCTTCCAAGCCAGCTGACTAGCGGGAGTGGGAATGAGCAGTTCTTC.

V usage is TRBV5-4 and J usage is TRBJ2-5; TRBD2 matches at 11 bases. The J call is in doubt because the DNA end fits TRBJ2-7 better. This CDR3 region has 15 residues. Germline V gene data show CDR1 as SGHNT and CDR2 as YYREEE (reference sequence). CDR3 region: CASSYQLAGAYEQYF. The DNA of the CDR3 is TGTGCCAGCAGCTATCAACTAGCGGGAGCTTACGAGCAGTACTTC.

The chain links TRBV19 to TRBJ2-3, with a tentative D call TRBD2 (6 bases). Between the trimmed V and J ends, which lost 11 bases and 3 bases, there was a span of 9 bases. The CDR3 loop spans 11 amino acids. Germline CDR1 reads LNHDA; CDR2 reads SQIVND (reference sequence). For the CDR3, the DNA is TGTGCCGTGGGAGGAACAGATACGCAGTATTTT. Amino acids: CAVGGTDTQYF.

The V call is TRBV6-5, the J call TRBJ2-7; tentative D call: TRBD2 (5 bases). V was cut by 4 bases and J by 0 bases, with 16 bases left in between. This CDR3 has 16 residues. CDR1 is MNHEY and CDR2 is SVGAGI in the germline V gene. The CDR3 bases are TGTGCCAGCAGTTTCAATACCCCCGGGATCTCCTACGAGCAGTACTTC. Amino acid sequence: CASSFNTPGISYEQYF.

CDR3 protein: CASSQEVGTSGRALKNEQFF. The CDR3 DNA follows: TGTGCCAGCAGCCAAGAAGTAGGGACTAGCGGGAGGGCCCTTAAGAATGAGCAGTTCTTC. J is TRBJ2-1 and V is TRBV4-2, with 16 bases matching TRBD2. Germline V CDR1 and CDR2: LGHNA, YNFKEQ. V lost 0 bases and J lost 7; bases outside the gene matches: 12. The CDR3 is 20 residues long.

Only one count was recorded for this clone. The rearrangement uses TRBV18 and TRBJ2-3; TRBD1 matches at 9 bases. The CDR3 loop spans 15 amino acids. After removal of 6 bases from V and 6 bases from J, the junction contained 10 bases not matched to a gene. Germline values: CDR1 KGHSH, CDR2 LQKENI. The CDR3 loop reads CASSLPRTGEDTQYF. CDR3 nucleotide sequence: TGTGCCAGCTCCCTCCCCCGGACAGGGGAGGATACGCAGTATTTT.